This T cell receptor beta chain derives from a study of blood T cells in healthy people across ages. This CDR3 spans 13 amino acids. V lost 6 bases to trimming and J lost 3 bases, with 11 bases between them. Turning to this clonotype: Its antigen is not identified.

The use of a sample-barcoded 5' primer and a J-beta primer mix characterized a second PCR of roughly 6 to 11 cycles. MiXCR, applied by TCRdb to the 5' RACE reads, yields one record per CDR3 protein. Here the sample spans around 1,600,000 distinct CDR3 sequences, approximately 39% being singletons. Per sample, no less than 5 micrograms of total RNA were extracted. Study-wide results and caveats: Long-lived donors carried more naive CD4+ cells and greater diversity than aged donors. The study lacked donor CMV status, which possibly confounded expanded clonotype changes.

This chain links TRBV12-3 or TRBV12-4 with TRBJ2-5; the D gene is possibly TRBD2 (5 bases). Sequenced: blood. The source of this sequence is a young woman in good health. The CDR3: CASRAGAKETQYF. The DNA for the CDR3 is TGTGCCAGCAGGGCGGGTGCTAAAGAGACCCAGTACTTC.